This T cell receptor beta chain emerged from a study of immune evolution from preneoplasia to lung adenocarcinoma. Germline-derived CDR1 and CDR2 are KGHSH and LQKENI. V trimming: 4 bases; J trimming: 5 bases; junction bases outside the gene matches: 10. CDR3 length equals 15 residues. Libraries were prepared by immunoSEQ multiplex PCR; TCRdb keeps only in-frame clonotypes and omits some of them. The sample carries some 6,500 clones, around 85% recorded once. Study-wide findings and caveats: Later-stage lesions seemingly showed higher T cell density and diversity than normal lung. Normal lung had the highest top T cell clone frequencies.

Patients had resection in Japan or China between the mid-2010s and the late 2010s. Notes on this clone: Its antigen is undetermined.

This chain joins TRBV18 and TRBJ2-7; TRBD1 matches at 8 bases. The specimen sequenced was FFPE invasive lung adenocarcinoma tissue. The receptor was isolated from a person in their sixties with lung adenocarcinoma. The DNA of the CDR3 is TGTGCCAGCTCACTCACAGGGGGAGTTAACGACGAGCAGTACTTC. Translated: CASSLTGGVNDEQYF.